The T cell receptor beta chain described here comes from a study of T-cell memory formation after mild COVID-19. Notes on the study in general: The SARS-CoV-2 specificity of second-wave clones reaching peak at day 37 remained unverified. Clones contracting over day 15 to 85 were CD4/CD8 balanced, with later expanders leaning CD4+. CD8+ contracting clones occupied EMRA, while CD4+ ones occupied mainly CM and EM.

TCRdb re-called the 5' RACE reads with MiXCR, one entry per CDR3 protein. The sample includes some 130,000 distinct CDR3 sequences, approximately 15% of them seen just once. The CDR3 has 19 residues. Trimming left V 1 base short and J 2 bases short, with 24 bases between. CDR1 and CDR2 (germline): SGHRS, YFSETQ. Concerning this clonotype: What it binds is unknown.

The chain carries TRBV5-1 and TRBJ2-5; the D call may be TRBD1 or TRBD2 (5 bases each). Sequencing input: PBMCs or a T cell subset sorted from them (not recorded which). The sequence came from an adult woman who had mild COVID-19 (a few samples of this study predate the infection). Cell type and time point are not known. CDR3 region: CASSLNAFSRRGPQETQYF. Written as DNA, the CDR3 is TGCGCCAGCAGCTTGAACGCGTTCTCGCGACGGGGACCACAAGAGACCCAGTACTTC.